Reported below is one TCR beta chain. The method was immunoSEQ multiplex PCR; TCRdb's version includes in-frame clones alone and lacks a portion of them. The table lists roughly 130,000 clones, more than 80% of them singletons. This record belongs to a study of T cell responses to AZD1222 COVID-19 vaccine. V was trimmed by 1 base and J by 0 bases, leaving 13 bases between them. This CDR3 region has 16 residues. Germline CDR1 and CDR2: KGHSH and LQKENI. The sample consisted of peripheral blood, taken 28 days after the second dose of the MenACWY control vaccine. The J gene is TRBJ2-7, the V gene TRBV18; TRBD1 might be the D (6 bases). This clonotype originated in an adult who received the MenACWY meningococcal vaccine as a control. The CDR3 reads CASSPLSTGSSYEQYF. CDR3 DNA sequence: TGTGCCAGCTCACCACTCTCCACAGGGAGCTCCTACGAGCAGTACTTC.